The 12 T cell receptor beta chains below all came from one sample that was sequenced in a study of PD-L1 blockade in urothelial cancer. The protocol was immunoSEQ multiplex PCR, while the TCRdb copy is restricted to in-frame clones and leaves out a portion. The data show approximately 47,000 clones, around 83% seen once. Time point given: pretreatment peripheral blood. Here the sequenced sample was PBMCs, taken around atezolizumab (anti-PD-L1) treatment. These receptors were collected from a man in his forties or fifties with urothelial cancer.

This clone appeared once. The chain couples TRBV10-3 to TRBJ1-2; TRBD1 is a possible D gene (6 bases). V gave up 6 bases and J gave up 8 bases, with 22 bases separating them. The CDR3 is 15 residues long. The germline gives CDR1 ENHRY, CDR2 SYGVKD. The CDR3 nucleotides are TGTGCCATCAGGCTACGACAGGAGCCTTCTAAAGGCTACACCTTC. Amino acids: CAIRLRQEPSKGYTF.

The V gene is TRBV19, the J gene TRBJ1-2; 9 nucleotides align to TRBD1. Unmatched junction bases numbered 9, after V lost 8 bases and J lost 8 bases. Germline lookup yields CDR1 LNHDA and CDR2 SQIVND (reference sequence). This CDR3 has 13 amino acids. CDR3: CASLGDRATGYTF. The CDR3 DNA sequence: TGTGCCAGTCTGGGGGACAGGGCGACGGGCTACACCTTC.

CDR3 region: CASNLEGDEKLFF. The DNA of the CDR3 is TGTGCCAGCAACCTAGAGGGGGATGAAAAACTGTTTTTT. The chain couples TRBV9 to TRBJ1-4, with D possibly being TRBD1 (6 bases). Germline CDR1 reads SGDLS; CDR2 reads YYNGEE. The V and J ends lost 6 bases and 6 bases respectively, with 12 bases between them. The CDR3 is made up of 13 amino acids.

The gene calls are TRBV28 and TRBJ2-1, with D uncertain. Germline V gene lookup returns CDR1 MDHEN and CDR2 SYDVKM. The CDR3 has 15 amino acids. V lost 6 bases, J lost 0 bases, and 12 bases lay in between. The CDR3 coding sequence is TGTGCCAGCAGAGTTTCATTTAGCTCCTACAATGAGCAGTTCTTC. Protein product: CASRVSFSSYNEQFF.

The chain links TRBV18 to TRBJ1-1; 8 positions agree with TRBD1. With 1 base clipped from V and 1 base from J, the junction kept 5 bases outside the gene matches. Germline loops: CDR1 KGHSH, CDR2 LQKENI. The CDR3 is 16 residues long. CDR3 bases: TGTGCCAGCTCACCACTGGACAGGGCCACGAACACTGAAGCTTTCTTT. Protein product: CASSPLDRATNTEAFF.

The V call is TRBV14, the J call TRBJ2-5; TRBD2 is a possible D gene (6 bases). The V and J ends lost 3 bases and 2 bases respectively, with 7 bases between them. The germline V gene encodes CDR1 SGHDN and CDR2 FVKESK. The CDR3 is 13 residues long. For the CDR3, the DNA is TGTGCCAGCAGCCACGGACTACAAGAGACCCAGTACTTC. As protein: CASSHGLQETQYF.

This sequence joins TRBV29-1 and TRBJ1-1; tentatively, D is TRBD1 (5 bases). The CDR3 sequence is 13 residues long. Germline-derived CDR1 and CDR2 are SQVTM and ANQGSEA. Trimming shortened V by 8 bases and J by 0 bases, and 13 bases separated the two germline ends. As DNA, the CDR3 is TGCAGCATTGCGCGGGGGATGAACACTGAAGCTTTCTTT. It codes for CSIARGMNTEAFF.

The genes are TRBV27 and TRBJ1-1; 7 bases are a match to TRBD1. Trimming took 3 bases from V and 4 from J; bases not matched to a gene: 5. The CDR3 loop spans 14 amino acids. The germline CDR1 and CDR2 sequences are MNHEY and SMNVEV (reference sequence). The CDR3 here is CASSLVGGITEAFF. CDR3 bases: TGTGCCAGCAGTTTGGTAGGGGGCATCACTGAAGCTTTCTTT.

In this sample, this clone turned up a few times. The V gene is TRBV5-6, the J gene TRBJ2-5, with TRBD2 matching over 15 bases. Germline-derived CDR1 and CDR2 are SGHDT and YYEEEE. The CDR3 spans 16 residues. Trimming took 0 bases from V and 4 from J; bases not matched to a gene: 1. The CDR3 protein is CASSLGTSGGAETQYF. In DNA form, the CDR3 reads TGTGCCAGCAGCTTGGGGACTAGCGGGGGGGCAGAGACCCAGTACTTC.

J is TRBJ2-3 and V is TRBV15; D call uncertain. CDR3 size: 11 residues. The germline V gene has CDR1 LNHNV and CDR2 YYDKDF (reference sequence). The V end was cut by 8 bases, the J end by 4 bases, with 7 bases between. CDR3 bases: TGTGCCACCGAAGCTTCAGATACGCAGTATTTT. Protein product: CATEASDTQYF.

This clone showed up just once. The chain couples TRBV7-2 to TRBJ2-5; a weak D match, TRBD2 (6 bases). The CDR3 has 12 residues. Trimming removed 3 bases at V and 8 bases at J, with 10 bases between. Germline V lookup: CDR1 SGHTA, CDR2 FQGNSA. CDR3 DNA sequence: TGTGCCAGCAGCTTGGGGCGGGAAACCCAGTACTTC. Encoded protein: CASSLGRETQYF.

The rearrangement links TRBV5-6 to TRBJ2-1, with D possibly TRBD1 on 6 matching bases. Germline V CDR1 and CDR2: SGHDT, YYEEEE. The CDR3 contains 16 residues. V was cut by 1 base and J by 2 bases, with 13 bases left in between. The CDR3 nucleotides are TGTGCCAGCAGCTTGTTGTGGTCAGGGGCCTACAATGAGCAGTTCTTC. Protein: CASSLLWSGAYNEQFF.